Following are 7 T cell receptor beta chains from one sample sequenced in a study of a mutant IDH1 vaccine in newly diagnosed glioma. Time point here: week 47, end of study. Doses of 300 ug of mutant IDH1 20-mer peptide were given with topical imiquimod. The assay was immunoSEQ multiplex PCR, and TCRdb's table has in-frame clones only and misses some. The sample lists some 50,000 clones, approximately 65% occurring once. Their specific antigens are unknown. The sequencing used peripheral blood mononuclear cells (PBMCs), collected from a glioma patient whose treatment included an IDH1 peptide vaccine. Receptor source: a man aged 35-49 years with glioma. Some clones in this sample may be carry-over from other donors' samples.

This clone was recorded only once. The V call is TRBV5-5, the J call TRBJ1-4; D may be TRBD1 (5 bases). The germline V gene has CDR1 SGHKS and CDR2 YYEKEE (reference sequence). The CDR3 sequence is 14 residues long. V lost 4 bases to trimming and J lost 10 bases, with 17 bases between them. This CDR3 reads CASSLNPGIGKLFF. As DNA, the CDR3 is TGTGCCAGCAGCCTAAACCCAGGGATCGGAAAACTGTTTTTT.

On this clone: Other DNA sequences from this sample encode an identical CDR3 as well. V gene TRBV5-1 combines with J gene TRBJ1-2; D remains ambiguous. The CDR3 sequence is 13 residues long. Germline CDR1 SGHRS, CDR2 YFSETQ. V was pared by 0 bases and J by 2 bases, with 5 bases between. In DNA, the CDR3 is TGCGCCAGCAGCTTGGACACAAACTATGGCTACACCTTC. Translation: CASSLDTNYGYTF.

This clone occurred a few times. The chain is built from TRBV5-4 and TRBJ1-4; 7 positions agree with TRBD1. Germline V gives CDR1 SGHNT, CDR2 YYREEE (reference sequence). J lost 3 bases, V lost 4 bases, and 3 bases had no gene match. The CDR3 loop spans 14 amino acids. The CDR3 loop reads CASSPGQSNEKLFF. CDR3 in DNA: TGTGCCAGCAGCCCGGGACAGTCTAATGAAAAACTGTTTTTT.

This chain joins TRBV9 and TRBJ1-4, with TRBD1 matching over 7 bases. Germline V gene lookup returns CDR1 SGDLS and CDR2 YYNGEE. The CDR3 runs to 18 residues. With 2 bases clipped from V and 5 bases from J, the junction kept 15 bases outside the gene matches. DNA for the CDR3: TGTGCCAGCAGCGTTGGACAGGCATGGAAGGAGGAGAATGAAAAACTGTTTTTT. This translates into CASSVGQAWKEENEKLFF.

This chain uses TRBV6-5 with TRBJ2-5, with 7 bases matching TRBD1. CDR3 length equals 14 residues. Trimming removed 7 bases from V and 4 bases from J; junction bases left unmatched: 9. Per germline, CDR1 MNHEY and CDR2 SVGAGI. This CDR3 is CASNDDRAGETQYF. The CDR3 DNA follows: TGTGCCAGCAACGACGACAGGGCCGGAGAGACCCAGTACTTC.

The V and J genes are TRBV5-1 and TRBJ2-4; no definite D call. V lost 0 bases to trimming and J lost 2 bases, with 6 bases between them. Germline CDR1 reads SGHRS; CDR2 reads YFSETQ. The CDR3 has 14 residues. CDR3 loop: CASSLDGTKNIQYF. Written as DNA, the CDR3 is TGCGCCAGCAGCTTGGACGGAACCAAAAACATTCAGTACTTC.

There are a few counts of this clone. The rearrangement uses TRBV5-5 and TRBJ1-3, with TRBD1 matching over 8 bases. The CDR3 consists of 15 residues. V lost 4 bases to trimming and J lost 3 bases; unmatched junction nucleotides: 6. Germline V gene lookup returns CDR1 SGHKS and CDR2 YYEKEE (reference sequence). In DNA form, the CDR3 reads TGTGCCAGCAGCATCAGACAGGGGTTTGGAAACACCATATATTTT. Its protein product is CASSIRQGFGNTIYF.